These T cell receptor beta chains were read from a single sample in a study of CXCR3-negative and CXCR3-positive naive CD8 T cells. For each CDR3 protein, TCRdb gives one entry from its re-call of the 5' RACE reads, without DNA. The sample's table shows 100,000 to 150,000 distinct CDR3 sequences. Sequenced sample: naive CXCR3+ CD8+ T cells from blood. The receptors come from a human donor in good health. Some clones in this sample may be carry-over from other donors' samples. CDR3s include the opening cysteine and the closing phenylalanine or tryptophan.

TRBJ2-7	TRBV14	CASSLRQDYEQYF
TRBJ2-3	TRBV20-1	CSVRFVGDTQYF
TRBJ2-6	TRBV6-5	CASSYSIRFSGANVLTF
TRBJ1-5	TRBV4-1	CASSQEGENQPQHF
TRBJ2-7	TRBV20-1	CSASLAGSQDEQYF
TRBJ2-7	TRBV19	CASSLRGEGYEQYF
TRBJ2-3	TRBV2	CASSTWRGTDTQYF
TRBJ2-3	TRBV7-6	CASSLAGGRLTTDTQYF
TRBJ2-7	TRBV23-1	CASSQSYPDWEPSYEQYF
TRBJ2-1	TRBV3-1	CASSQALDPDNEQFF
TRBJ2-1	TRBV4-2	CASSQESGEGSEQFF
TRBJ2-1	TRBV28	CASSLMGDNEQFF
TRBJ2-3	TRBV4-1	CASSQESGASITDTQYF
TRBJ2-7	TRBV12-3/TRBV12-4	CASSFEGSSYEQYF
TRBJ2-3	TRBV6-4	CASSDSVAGGPDTQYF
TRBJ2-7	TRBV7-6	CASSETSGGVYEQYF
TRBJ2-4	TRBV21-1	CASSKALVEGEQENIQYF
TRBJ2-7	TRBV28	CASSLVASYEQYF
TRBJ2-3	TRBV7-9	CANSLVAGVFTDTQYF
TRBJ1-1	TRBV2	CASGWFSGLAEAFF
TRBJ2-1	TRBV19	CASTGPQSSYNEQFF
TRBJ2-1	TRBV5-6	CASSLGSINEQFF
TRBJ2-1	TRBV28	CASPPGPTSYNEQFF
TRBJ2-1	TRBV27	CASSISGRGYNEQFF
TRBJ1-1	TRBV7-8	CASSLAVLATEAFF
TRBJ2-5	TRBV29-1	CSVVQGRFETQYF
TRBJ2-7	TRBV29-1	CSVEDPQGRDPYEQYF
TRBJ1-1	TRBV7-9	CASSPGGGSAEAFF
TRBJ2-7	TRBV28	CASTDRVYEQYF
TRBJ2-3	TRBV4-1	CASSQVLATGTDTQYF
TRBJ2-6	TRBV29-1	CSVETGTGANVLTF